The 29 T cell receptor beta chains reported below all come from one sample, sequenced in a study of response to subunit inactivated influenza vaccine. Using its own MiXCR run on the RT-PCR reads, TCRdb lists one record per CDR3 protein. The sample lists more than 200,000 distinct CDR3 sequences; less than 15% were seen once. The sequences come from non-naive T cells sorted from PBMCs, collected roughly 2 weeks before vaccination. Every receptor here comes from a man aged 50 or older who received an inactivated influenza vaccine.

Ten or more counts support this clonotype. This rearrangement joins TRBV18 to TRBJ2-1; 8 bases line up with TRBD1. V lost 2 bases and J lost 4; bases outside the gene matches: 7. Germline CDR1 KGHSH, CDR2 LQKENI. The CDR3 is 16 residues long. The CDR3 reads CASSPIRGQEYNEQFF. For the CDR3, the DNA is TGTGCCAGCTCACCAATCCGGGGACAGGAGTACAATGAGCAGTTCTTC.

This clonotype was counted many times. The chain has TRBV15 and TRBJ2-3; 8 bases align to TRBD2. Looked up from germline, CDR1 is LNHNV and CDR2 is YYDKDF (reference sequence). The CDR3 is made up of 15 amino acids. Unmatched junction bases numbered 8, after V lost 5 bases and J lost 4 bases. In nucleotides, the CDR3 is TGTGCCACCAGCCTACTAGCGGTCGGCTCAGATACGCAGTATTTT. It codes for CATSLLAVGSDTQYF.

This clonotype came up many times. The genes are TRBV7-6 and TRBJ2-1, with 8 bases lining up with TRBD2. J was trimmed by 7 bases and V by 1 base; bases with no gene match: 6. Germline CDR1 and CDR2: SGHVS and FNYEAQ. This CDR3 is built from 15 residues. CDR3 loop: CASSLETSARNEQFF. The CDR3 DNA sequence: TGTGCCAGCAGCTTAGAGACTAGCGCCAGGAATGAGCAGTTCTTC.

DNA of the CDR3: TGCGCCAGCAGCCAAGACGGGATTGGCGGACAGGGAAAGACCCAGTACTTC. Translation: CASSQDGIGGQGKTQYF. J is TRBJ2-5 and V is TRBV4-1; 8 bases agree with TRBD1. Germline values: CDR1 MGHRA, CDR2 YSYEKL. The CDR3 contains 17 residues. V was pared by 0 bases and J by 6 bases, with 12 bases of the junction left unmatched.

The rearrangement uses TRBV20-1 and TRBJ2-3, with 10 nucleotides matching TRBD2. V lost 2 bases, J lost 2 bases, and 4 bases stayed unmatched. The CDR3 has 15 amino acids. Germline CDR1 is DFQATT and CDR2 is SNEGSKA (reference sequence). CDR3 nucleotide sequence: TGCAGTGCTAGAAAACTAGCGGGAAACACAGATACGCAGTATTTT. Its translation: CSARKLAGNTDTQYF.

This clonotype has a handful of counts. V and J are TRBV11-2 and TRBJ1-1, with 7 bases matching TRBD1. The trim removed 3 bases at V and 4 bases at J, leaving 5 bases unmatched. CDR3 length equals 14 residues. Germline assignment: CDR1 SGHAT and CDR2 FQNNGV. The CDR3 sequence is CASSFTGTATEAFF. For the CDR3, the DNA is TGTGCCAGCAGCTTTACCGGGACAGCCACTGAAGCTTTCTTT. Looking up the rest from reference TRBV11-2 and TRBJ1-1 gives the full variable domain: EAGVAQSPRYKIIEKRQSVAFWCNPISGHATLYWYQQILGQGPKLLIQFQNNGVVDDSQLPKDRFSAERLKGVDSTLKIQPAKLEDSAVYLCASSFTGTATEAFFGQGTRLTVV.

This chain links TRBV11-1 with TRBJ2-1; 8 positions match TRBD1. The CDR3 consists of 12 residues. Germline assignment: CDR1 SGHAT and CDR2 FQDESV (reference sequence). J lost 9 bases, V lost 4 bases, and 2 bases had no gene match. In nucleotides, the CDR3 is TGTGCCAGCAGCTCGACAGGGGTTGAGCAGTTCTTC. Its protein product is CASSSTGVEQFF.

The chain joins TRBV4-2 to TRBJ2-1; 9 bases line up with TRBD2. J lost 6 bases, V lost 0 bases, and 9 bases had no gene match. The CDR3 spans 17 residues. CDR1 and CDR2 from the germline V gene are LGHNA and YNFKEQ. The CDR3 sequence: CASSQEATSGGINEQFF. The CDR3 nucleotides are TGTGCCAGCAGCCAAGAAGCCACCAGCGGGGGGATCAATGAGCAGTTCTTC.

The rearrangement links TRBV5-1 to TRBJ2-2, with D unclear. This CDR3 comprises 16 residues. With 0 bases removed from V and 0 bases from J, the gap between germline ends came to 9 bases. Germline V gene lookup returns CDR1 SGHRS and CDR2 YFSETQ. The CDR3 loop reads CASSLAAGSNTGELFF. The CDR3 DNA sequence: TGCGCCAGCAGCTTGGCTGCTGGATCGAACACCGGGGAGCTGTTTTTT.

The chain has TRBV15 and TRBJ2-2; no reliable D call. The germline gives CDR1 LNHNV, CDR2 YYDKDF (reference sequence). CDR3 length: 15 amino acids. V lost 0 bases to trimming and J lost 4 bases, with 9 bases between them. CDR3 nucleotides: TGTGCCACCAGCAGAGACAAAGGGCTCACCGGGGAGCTGTTTTTT. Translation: CATSRDKGLTGELFF.

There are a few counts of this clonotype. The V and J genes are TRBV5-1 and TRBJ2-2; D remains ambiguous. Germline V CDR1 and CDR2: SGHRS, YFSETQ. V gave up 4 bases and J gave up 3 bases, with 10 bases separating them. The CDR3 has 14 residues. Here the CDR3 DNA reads TGCGCCAGCAGCCCCGATAGGGACACCGGGGAGCTGTTTTTT. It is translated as CASSPDRDTGELFF.

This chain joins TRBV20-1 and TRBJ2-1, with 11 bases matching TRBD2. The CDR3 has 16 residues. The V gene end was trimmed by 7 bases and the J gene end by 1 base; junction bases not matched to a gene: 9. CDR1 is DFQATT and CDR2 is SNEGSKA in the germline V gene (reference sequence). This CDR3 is CSVASGRQGSYNEQFF. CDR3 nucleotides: TGCAGTGTGGCTAGCGGGAGGCAGGGGTCCTACAATGAGCAGTTCTTC.

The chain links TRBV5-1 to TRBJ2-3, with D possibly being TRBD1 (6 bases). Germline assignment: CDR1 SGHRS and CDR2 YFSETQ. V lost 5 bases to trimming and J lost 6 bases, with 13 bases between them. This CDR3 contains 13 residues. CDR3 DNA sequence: TGCGCCAGCAGTGTGGGGGCGGGCGATACGCAGTATTTT. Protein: CASSVGAGDTQYF.

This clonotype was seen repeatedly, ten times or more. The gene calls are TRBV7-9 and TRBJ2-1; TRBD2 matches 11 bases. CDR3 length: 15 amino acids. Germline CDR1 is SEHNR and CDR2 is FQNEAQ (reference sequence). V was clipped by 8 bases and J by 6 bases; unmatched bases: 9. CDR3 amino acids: CASRTGLAGGNEQFF. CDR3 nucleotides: TGTGCCAGCCGAACAGGGCTAGCGGGAGGCAATGAGCAGTTCTTC.

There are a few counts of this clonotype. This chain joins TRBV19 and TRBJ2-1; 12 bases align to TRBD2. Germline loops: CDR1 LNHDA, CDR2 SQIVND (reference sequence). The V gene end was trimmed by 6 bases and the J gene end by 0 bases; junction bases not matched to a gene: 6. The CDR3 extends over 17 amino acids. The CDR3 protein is CASSRLAGGSSYNEQFF. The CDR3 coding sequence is TGTGCCAGTAGCCGTCTAGCGGGGGGGAGCTCCTACAATGAGCAGTTCTTC.

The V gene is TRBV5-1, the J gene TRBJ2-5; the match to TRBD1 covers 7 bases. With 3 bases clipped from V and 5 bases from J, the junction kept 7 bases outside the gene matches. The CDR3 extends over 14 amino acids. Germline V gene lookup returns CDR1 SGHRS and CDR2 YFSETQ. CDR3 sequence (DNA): TGCGCCAGCAGCTCGACACAGGGGACCGAGACCCAGTACTTC. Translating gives CASSSTQGTETQYF.

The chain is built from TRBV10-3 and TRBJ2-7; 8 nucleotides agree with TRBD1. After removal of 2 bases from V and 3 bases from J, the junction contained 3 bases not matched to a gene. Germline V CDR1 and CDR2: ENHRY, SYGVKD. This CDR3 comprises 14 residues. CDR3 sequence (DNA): TGTGCCATCAGTGAGGACAGGGGATTCTACGAGCAGTACTTC. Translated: CAISEDRGFYEQYF.

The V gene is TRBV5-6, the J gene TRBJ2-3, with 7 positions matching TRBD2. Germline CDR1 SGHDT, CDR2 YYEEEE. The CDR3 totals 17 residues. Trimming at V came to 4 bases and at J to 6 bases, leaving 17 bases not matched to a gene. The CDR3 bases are TGTGCCAGCAGCCCCCTTTTAGCTCTAGCGGAATATGATACGCAGTATTTT. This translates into CASSPLLALAEYDTQYF.

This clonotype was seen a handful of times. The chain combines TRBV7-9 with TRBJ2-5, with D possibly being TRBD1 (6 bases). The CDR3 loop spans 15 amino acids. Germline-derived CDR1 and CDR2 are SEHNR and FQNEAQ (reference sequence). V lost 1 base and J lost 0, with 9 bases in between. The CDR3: CASSLVRGYQETQYF. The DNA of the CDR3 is TGTGCCAGCAGCTTAGTGAGGGGGTACCAAGAGACCCAGTACTTC.

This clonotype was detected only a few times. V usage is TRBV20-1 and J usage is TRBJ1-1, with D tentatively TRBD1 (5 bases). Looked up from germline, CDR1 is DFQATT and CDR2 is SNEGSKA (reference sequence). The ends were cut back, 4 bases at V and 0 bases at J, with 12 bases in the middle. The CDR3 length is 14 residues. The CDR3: CSAKTTVMNTEAFF. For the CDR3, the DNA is TGCAGTGCTAAAACGACAGTCATGAACACTGAAGCTTTCTTT.

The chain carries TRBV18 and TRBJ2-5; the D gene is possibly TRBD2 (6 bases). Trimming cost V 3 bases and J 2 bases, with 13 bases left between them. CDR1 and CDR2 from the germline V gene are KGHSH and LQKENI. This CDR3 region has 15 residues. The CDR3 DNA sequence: TGTGCCAGCTCACCCGTCATGGGACTTCAAGAGACCCAGTACTTC. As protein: CASSPVMGLQETQYF.

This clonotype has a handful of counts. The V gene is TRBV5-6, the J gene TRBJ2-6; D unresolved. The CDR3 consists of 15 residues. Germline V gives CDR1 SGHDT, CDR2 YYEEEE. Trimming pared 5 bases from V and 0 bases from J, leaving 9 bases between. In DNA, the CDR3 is TGTGCCAGCAGACATTCAGTCTCTGGGGCCAACGTCCTGACTTTC. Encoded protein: CASRHSVSGANVLTF.

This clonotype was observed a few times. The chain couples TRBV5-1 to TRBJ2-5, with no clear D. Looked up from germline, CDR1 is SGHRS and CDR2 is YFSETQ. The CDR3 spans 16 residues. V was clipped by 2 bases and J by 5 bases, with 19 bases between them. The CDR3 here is CASSFDPERIRETQYF. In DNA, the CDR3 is TGCGCCAGCAGCTTCGATCCGGAGAGGATTCGGGAGACCCAGTACTTC.

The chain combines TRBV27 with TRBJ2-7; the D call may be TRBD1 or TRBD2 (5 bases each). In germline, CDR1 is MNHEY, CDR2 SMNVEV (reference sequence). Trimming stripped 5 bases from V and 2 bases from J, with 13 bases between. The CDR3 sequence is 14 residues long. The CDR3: CASSPSRGAYEQYF. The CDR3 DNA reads TGTGCCAGCAGTCCGAGCAGAGGGGCCTACGAGCAGTACTTC.

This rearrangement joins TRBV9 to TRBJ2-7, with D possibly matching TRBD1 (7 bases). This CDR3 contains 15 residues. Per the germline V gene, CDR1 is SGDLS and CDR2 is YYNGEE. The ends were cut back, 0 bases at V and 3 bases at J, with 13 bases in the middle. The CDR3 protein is CASSVVPGGGYEQYF. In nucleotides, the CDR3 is TGTGCCAGCAGCGTAGTCCCAGGGGGAGGCTACGAGCAGTACTTC.

CDR3 sequence reads: CASSLQQGAGTDTQYF. In DNA, the CDR3 is TGTGCCAGCAGCTTGCAACAGGGGGCAGGCACAGATACGCAGTATTTT. V usage is TRBV5-5 and J usage is TRBJ2-3, with TRBD1 matching 9 bases. V lost 1 base, J lost 1 base, and 4 bases stayed unmatched. The germline V gene has CDR1 SGHKS and CDR2 YYEKEE (reference sequence). This CDR3 has 16 amino acids.

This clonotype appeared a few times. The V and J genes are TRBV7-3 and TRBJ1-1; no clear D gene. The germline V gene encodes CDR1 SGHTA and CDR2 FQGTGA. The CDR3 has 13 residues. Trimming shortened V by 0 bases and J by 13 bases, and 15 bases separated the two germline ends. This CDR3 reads CASSLTSKAPGFF. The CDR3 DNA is TGTGCCAGCAGCTTAACGTCGAAGGCCCCAGGTTTCTTT. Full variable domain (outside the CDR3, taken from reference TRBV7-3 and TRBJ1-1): GAGVSQTPSNKVTEKGKYVELRCDPISGHTALYWYRQSLGQGPEFLIYFQGTGAADDSGLPNDRFFAVRPEGSVSTLKIQRTERGDSAVYLCASSLTSKAPGFFGQGTRLTVV.

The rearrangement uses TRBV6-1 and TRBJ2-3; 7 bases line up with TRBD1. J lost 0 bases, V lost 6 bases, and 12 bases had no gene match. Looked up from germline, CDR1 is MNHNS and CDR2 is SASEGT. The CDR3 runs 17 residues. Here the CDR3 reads CASRPIWDRVSTDTQYF. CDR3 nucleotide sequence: TGTGCCAGCAGACCAATTTGGGACAGAGTTAGCACAGATACGCAGTATTTT.

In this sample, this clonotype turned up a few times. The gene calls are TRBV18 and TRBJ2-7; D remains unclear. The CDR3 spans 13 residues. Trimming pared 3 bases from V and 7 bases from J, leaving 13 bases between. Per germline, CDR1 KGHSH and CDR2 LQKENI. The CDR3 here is CASSPQYRVEQYF. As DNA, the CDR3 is TGTGCCAGCTCACCGCAGTATAGGGTTGAGCAGTACTTC.